A few counts support the clone carrying this T cell receptor (beta chain). Thyroid surgery took place with no prior treatment in any patient. TCRdb re-analyzed the PCR reads through MiXCR. The sample consists of 23,000 or so clones, roughly 27% of them appearing once. The data were taken from a study of metastatic and nonmetastatic thyroid tumors. J gave up 2 bases and V 7 bases, and 6 bases lay outside the gene matches. The germline V gene has CDR1 MDHEN and CDR2 SYDVKM. The CDR3 contains 16 residues. The receptor comes from a male donor with papillary thyroid cancer or a benign thyroid nodule (not recorded which). Some clones in this sample may be carry-over from other donors' samples. Sequences were obtained from tumor tissue. V is TRBV28 and J is TRBJ2-1, with TRBD2 identical over 12 bases. CDR3 loop: CASTPTSGGPYNEQFF. As DNA, the CDR3 is TGTGCCAGCACCCCGACTAGCGGGGGCCCCTACAATGAGCAGTTCTTC. The entire variable domain, with the rest obtained from reference TRBV28 and TRBJ2-1, is as follows: DVKVTQSSRYLVKRTGEKVFLECVQDMDHENMFWYRQDPGLGLRLIYFSYDVKMKEKGDIPEGYSVSREKKERFSLILESASTNQTSMYLCASTPTSGGPYNEQFFGPGTRLTVL.